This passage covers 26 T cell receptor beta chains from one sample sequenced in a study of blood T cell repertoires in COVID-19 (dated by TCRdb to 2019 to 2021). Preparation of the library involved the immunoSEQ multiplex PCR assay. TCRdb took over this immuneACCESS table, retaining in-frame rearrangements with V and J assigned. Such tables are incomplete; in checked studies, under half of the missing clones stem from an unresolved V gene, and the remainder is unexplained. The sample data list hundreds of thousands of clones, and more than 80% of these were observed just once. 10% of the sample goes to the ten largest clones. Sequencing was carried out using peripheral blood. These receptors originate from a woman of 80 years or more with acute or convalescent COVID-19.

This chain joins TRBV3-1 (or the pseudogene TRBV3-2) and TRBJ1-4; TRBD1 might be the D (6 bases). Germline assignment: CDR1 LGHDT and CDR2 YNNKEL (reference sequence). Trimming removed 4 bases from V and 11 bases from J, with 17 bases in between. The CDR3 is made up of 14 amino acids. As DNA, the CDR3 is TGTGCCAGCAGCCCAGCCAGGGGATTGGGGAAACTGTTTTTT. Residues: CASSPARGLGKLFF.

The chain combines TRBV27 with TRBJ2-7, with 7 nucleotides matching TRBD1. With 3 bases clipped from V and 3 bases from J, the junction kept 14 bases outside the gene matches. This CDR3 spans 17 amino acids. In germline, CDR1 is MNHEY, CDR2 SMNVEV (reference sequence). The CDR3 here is CASSFESWGTVSYEQYF. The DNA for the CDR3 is TGTGCCAGCAGTTTTGAAAGCTGGGGGACAGTGAGCTACGAGCAGTACTTC.

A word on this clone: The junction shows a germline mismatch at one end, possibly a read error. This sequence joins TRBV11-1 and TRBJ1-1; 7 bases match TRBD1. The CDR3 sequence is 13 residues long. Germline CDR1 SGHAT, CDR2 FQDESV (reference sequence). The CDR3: CASSLSVDREPYF. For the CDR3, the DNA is TGTGCCAGCAGCTTGTCTGTTGACAGGGAGCCGTACTTT. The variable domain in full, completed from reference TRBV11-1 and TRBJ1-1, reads EAEVAQSPRYKITEKSQAVAFWCDPISGHATLYWYRQILGQGPELLVQFQDESVVDDSQLPKDRFSAERLKGVDSTLKIQPAELGDSAMYLCASSLSVDREPYFGQGTRLTVV.

The CDR3 region is CASSPPGLAGGNYEQYF. The CDR3, as DNA: TGTGCCAGCAGTCCCCCGGGACTAGCGGGAGGCAACTACGAGCAGTACTTC. The chain couples TRBV6-6 to TRBJ2-7; 15 positions agree with TRBD2. CDR3 size: 17 residues. V trimming: 5 bases; J trimming: 3 bases; junction bases outside the gene matches: 8. In germline, CDR1 is MNHNY, CDR2 SVGAGI (reference sequence).

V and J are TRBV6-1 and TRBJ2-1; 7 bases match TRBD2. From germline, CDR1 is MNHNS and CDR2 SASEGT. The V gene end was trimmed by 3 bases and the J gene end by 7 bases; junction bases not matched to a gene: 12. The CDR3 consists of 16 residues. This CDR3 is CASSDRWTRPWNEQFF. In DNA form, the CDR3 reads TGTGCCAGCAGTGACCGGTGGACTAGGCCCTGGAATGAGCAGTTCTTC.

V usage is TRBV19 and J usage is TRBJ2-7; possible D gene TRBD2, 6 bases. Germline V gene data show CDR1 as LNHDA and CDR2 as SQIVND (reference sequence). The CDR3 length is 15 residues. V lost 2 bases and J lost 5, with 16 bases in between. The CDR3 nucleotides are TGTGCCAGTAGTATACACGGGAGTTCGAACAACGAGCAGTACTTC. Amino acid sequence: CASSIHGSSNNEQYF.

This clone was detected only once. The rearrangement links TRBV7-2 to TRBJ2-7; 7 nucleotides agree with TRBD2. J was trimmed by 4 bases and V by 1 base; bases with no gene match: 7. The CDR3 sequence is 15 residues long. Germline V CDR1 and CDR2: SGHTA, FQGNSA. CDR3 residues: CASSLGGGPGYEQYF. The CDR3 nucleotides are TGTGCCAGCAGCTTAGGGGGGGGACCGGGTTACGAGCAGTACTTC.

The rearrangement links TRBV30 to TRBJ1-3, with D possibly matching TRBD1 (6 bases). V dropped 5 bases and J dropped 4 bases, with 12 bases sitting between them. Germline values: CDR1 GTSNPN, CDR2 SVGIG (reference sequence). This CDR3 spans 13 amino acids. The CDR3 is CAWQGLVGNTIYF. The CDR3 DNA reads TGTGCCTGGCAGGGGCTCGTAGGAAACACCATATATTTT.

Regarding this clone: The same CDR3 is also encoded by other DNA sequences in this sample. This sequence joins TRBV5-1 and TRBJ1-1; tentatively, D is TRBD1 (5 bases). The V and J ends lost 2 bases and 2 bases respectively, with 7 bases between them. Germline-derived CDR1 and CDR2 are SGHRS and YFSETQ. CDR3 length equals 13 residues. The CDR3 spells CASSFTGNTEAFF. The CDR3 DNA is TGCGCCAGCAGCTTCACAGGAAACACTGAAGCTTTCTTT.

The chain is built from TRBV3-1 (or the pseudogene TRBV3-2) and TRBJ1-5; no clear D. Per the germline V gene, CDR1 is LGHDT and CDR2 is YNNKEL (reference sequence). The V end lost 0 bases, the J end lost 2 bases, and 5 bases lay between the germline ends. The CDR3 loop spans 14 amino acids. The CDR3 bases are TGTGCCAGCAGCCAAGATCTCGGCAATCAGCCCCAGCATTTT. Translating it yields CASSQDLGNQPQHF.

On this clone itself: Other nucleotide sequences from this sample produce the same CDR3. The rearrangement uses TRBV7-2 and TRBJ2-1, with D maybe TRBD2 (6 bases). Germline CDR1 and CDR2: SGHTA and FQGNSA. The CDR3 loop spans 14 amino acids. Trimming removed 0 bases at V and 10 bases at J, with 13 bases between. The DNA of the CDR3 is TGTGCCAGCAGCTTAGCGGGGGGACGGCGCGAGCAGTTCTTC. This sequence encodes CASSLAGGRREQFF.

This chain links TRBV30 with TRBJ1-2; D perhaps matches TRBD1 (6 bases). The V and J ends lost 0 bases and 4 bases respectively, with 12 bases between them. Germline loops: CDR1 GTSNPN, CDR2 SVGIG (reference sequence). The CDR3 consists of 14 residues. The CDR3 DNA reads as TGTGCCTGGAGTGTAGGGGGGGTTTTCTATGGCTACACCTTC. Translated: CAWSVGGVFYGYTF. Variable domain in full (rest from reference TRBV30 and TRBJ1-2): SQTIHQWPATLVQPVGSPLSLECTVEGTSNPNLYWYRQAAGRGLQLLFYSVGIGQISSEVPQNLSASRPQDRQFILSSKKLLLSDSGFYLCAWSVGGVFYGYTFGSGTRLTVV.

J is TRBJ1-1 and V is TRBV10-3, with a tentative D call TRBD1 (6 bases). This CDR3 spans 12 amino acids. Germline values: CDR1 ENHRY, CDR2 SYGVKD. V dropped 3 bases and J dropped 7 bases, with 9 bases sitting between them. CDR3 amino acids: CAISDQGGEAFF. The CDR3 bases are TGTGCCATCAGTGACCAAGGGGGTGAAGCTTTCTTT.

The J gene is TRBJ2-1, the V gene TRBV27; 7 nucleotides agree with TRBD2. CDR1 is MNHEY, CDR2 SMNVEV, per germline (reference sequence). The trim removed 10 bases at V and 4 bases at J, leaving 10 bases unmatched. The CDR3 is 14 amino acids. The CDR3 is CATGRQGPYNEQFF. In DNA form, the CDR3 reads TGTGCCACCGGGAGGCAGGGCCCTTACAATGAGCAGTTCTTC.

The CDR3 region is CASRDSYQEGTIYF. CDR3 nucleotide sequence: TGTGCCAGCAGGGACTCCTACCAGGAGGGAACCATATATTTT. The chain joins TRBV2 to TRBJ1-3, with unresolved D. Germline loops: CDR1 SNHLY, CDR2 FYNNEI. With 6 bases removed from V and 10 bases from J, the gap between germline ends came to 19 bases. CDR3 length: 14 residues.

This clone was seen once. This CDR3 is CASNVRQLNEKLFF. The CDR3 bases are TGTGCCAGCAATGTCCGACAGCTTAATGAAAAACTGTTTTTT. The genes are TRBV28 and TRBJ1-4; D perhaps matches TRBD1 (5 bases). The CDR3 runs 14 residues. V was clipped by 7 bases and J by 4 bases, with 13 bases between them. The V gene's germline CDR1 is MDHEN and CDR2 SYDVKM.

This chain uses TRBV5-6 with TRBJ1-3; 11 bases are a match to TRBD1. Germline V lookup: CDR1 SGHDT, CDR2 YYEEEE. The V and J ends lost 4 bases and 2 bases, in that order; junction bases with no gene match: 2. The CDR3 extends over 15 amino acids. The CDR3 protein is CASSRTGGAGNTIYF. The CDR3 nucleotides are TGTGCCAGCAGCCGGACAGGGGGCGCTGGAAACACCATATATTTT. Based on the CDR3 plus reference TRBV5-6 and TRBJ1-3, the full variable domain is DAGVTQSPTHLIKTRGQQVTLRCSPKSGHDTVSWYQQALGQGPQFIFQYYEEEERQRGNFPDRFSGHQFPNYSSELNVNALLLGDSALYLCASSRTGGAGNTIYFGEGSWLTVV.

This CDR3 is CASSQGYPSPLTDTQYF. The DNA for the CDR3 is TGTGCCAGCAGCCAAGGCTACCCGTCACCCCTCACAGATACGCAGTATTTT. This sequence joins TRBV3-1 (or the pseudogene TRBV3-2) and TRBJ2-3; D is unresolved. CDR1 and CDR2 from the germline V gene are LGHDT and YNNKEL (reference sequence). The CDR3 consists of 17 residues. V lost 1 base and J 2 bases, leaving 16 bases between the germline ends.

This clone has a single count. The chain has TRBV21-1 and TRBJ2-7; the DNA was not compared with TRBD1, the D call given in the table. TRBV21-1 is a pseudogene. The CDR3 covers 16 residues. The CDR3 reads CASSKGAGTEAYEQYF. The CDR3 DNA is TGTGCCAGCAGCAAAGGGGCCGGGACAGAGGCCTACGAGCAGTACTTC.

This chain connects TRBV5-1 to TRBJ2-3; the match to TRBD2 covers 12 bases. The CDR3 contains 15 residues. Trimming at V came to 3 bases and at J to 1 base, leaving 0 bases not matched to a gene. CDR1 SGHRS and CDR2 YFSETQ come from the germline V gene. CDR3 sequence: CASSWTSGGTDTQYF. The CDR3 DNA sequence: TGCGCCAGCAGCTGGACTAGCGGGGGCACAGATACGCAGTATTTT.

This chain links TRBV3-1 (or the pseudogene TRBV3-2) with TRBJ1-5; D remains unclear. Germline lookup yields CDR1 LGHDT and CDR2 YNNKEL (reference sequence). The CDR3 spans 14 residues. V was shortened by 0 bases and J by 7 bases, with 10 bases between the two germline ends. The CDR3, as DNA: TGTGCCAGCAGCCAAGAACCTTCCGGGCAGCCCCAGCATTTT. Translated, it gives CASSQEPSGQPQHF.

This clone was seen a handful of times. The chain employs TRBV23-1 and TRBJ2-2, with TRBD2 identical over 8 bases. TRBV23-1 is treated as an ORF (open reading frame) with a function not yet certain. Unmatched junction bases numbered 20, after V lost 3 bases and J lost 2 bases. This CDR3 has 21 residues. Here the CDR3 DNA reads TGCGCCAGCAGTCACACAGTCCCGGGACTAGGACCTAGGCCTAACACCGGGGAGCTGTTTTTT. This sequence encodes CASSHTVPGLGPRPNTGELFF.

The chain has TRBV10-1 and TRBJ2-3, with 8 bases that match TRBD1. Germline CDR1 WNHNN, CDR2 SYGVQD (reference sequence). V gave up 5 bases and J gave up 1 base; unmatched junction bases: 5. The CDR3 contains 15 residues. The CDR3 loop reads CASSKDRGRTDTQYF. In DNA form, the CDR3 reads TGCGCCAGCAGTAAAGACAGGGGACGCACAGATACGCAGTATTTT.

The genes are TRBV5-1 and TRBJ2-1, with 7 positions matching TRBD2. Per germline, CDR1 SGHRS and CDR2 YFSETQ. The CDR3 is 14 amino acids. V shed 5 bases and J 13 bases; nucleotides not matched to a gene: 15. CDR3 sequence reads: CASRPPTLWEGQFF. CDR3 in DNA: TGCGCCAGCAGGCCCCCTACTTTGTGGGAGGGACAGTTCTTC.

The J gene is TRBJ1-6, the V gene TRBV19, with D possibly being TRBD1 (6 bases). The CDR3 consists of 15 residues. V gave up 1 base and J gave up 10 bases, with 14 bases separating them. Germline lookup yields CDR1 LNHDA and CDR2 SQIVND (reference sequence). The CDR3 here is CASSIVGDKLSPLHF. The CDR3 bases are TGTGCCAGTAGTATAGTGGGGGACAAATTATCACCCCTCCACTTT.

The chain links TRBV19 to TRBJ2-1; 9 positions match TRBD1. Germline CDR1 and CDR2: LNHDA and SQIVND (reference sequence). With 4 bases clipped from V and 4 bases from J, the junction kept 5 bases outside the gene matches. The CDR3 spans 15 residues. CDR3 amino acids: CASSRDRAQYNEQFF. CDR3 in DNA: TGTGCCAGTAGTAGGGACAGGGCGCAGTACAATGAGCAGTTCTTC.